Following are 30 T cell receptor beta chains from one sample sequenced in a study of cytomegalovirus exposure and HLA in healthy donors. PCR primers comprised 60 Vbeta and 13 Jbeta primers. Assay: immunoSEQ multiplex PCR; the TCRdb copy retains only in-frame clones and omits some. The table shows approximately 140,000 clones, with over 60% occurring only once. The sequenced material came from PBMCs. Receptors were obtained from a middle-aged man in good health and CMV-seropositive.

The rearrangement uses TRBV2 and TRBJ2-2, with a tentative D call TRBD2 (5 bases). Looked up from germline, CDR1 is SNHLY and CDR2 is FYNNEI. The CDR3 loop spans 16 amino acids. The V end lost 6 bases, the J end lost 5 bases, and 19 bases lay between the germline ends. DNA of the CDR3: TGTGCCAGCAGCCCCAATTCGGCGAGGGCGACCGGGGAGCTGTTTTTT. Its protein is CASSPNSARATGELFF. The entire variable domain, with the rest obtained from reference TRBV2 and TRBJ2-2, is as follows: EPEVTQTPSHQVTQMGQEVILRCVPISNHLYFYWYRQILGQKVEFLVSFYNNEISEKSEIFDDQFSVERPDGSNFTLKIRSTKLEDSAMYFCASSPNSARATGELFFGEGSRLTVL.

This clone was seen more than once but under ten times. The chain has TRBV6-1 and TRBJ2-5; 11 bases map to TRBD2. Trimming at V came to 7 bases and at J to 2 bases, leaving 3 bases not matched to a gene. CDR1 is MNHNS and CDR2 is SASEGT in the germline V gene. CDR3 length: 14 residues. The CDR3 nucleotides read TGTGCCAGCACCGGGACTAGCGGACAAGAGACCCAGTACTTC. It specifies CASTGTSGQETQYF.

The rearrangement uses TRBV2 and TRBJ1-1, with D maybe TRBD1 (5 bases). Germline-derived CDR1 and CDR2 are SNHLY and FYNNEI. The CDR3 is 14 residues long. Trimming cost V 3 bases and J 0 bases, with 8 bases left between them. This CDR3 reads CASSDRDLNTEAFF. The CDR3 DNA is TGTGCCAGCAGTGACAGGGACTTGAACACTGAAGCTTTCTTT.

The chain employs TRBV21-1 and TRBJ2-3; no check of the table's D call, TRBD2, against the DNA was made. TRBV21-1 is classified as a pseudogene. The CDR3 is 15 amino acids. This chain's CDR3 is CASSKFISGPDTQYF. CDR3 sequence (DNA): TGTGCCAGCAGCAAGTTTATAAGCGGCCCAGATACGCAGTATTTT.

In DNA form, the CDR3 reads TGTGCCAGCAGTTTCCCGACAGCCTCTGGGGCCAACGTCCTGACTTTC. This encodes CASSFPTASGANVLTF. The chain has TRBV28 and TRBJ2-6; a weak D match, TRBD1 (5 bases). The germline V gene encodes CDR1 MDHEN and CDR2 SYDVKM. The CDR3 spans 16 residues. The germline V and J ends were trimmed by 3 bases and 0 bases, with 9 bases remaining between them.

For the CDR3, the DNA is TGCGCCAGCAAATTTACGGGGGAATCGGAGACCCAGTACTTC. This sequence encodes CASKFTGESETQYF. This chain connects TRBV5-1 to TRBJ2-5; D may be TRBD2 (6 bases). V was shortened by 6 bases and J by 5 bases, with 17 bases between the two germline ends. Germline V gene sequence: CDR1 SGHRS, CDR2 YFSETQ. CDR3 size: 14 residues.

The V call is TRBV19, the J call TRBJ1-5, with 9 positions matching TRBD1. Germline V lookup: CDR1 LNHDA, CDR2 SQIVND (reference sequence). This CDR3 has 15 residues. V was pared by 1 base and J by 5 bases, with 3 bases of the junction left unmatched. Here the CDR3 DNA reads TGTGCCAGTAGTATAGGTGGGACAGGGCATCAGCCCCAGCATTTT. It yields the protein CASSIGGTGHQPQHF.

This clone was seen only once. The chain links TRBV27 to TRBJ2-7, with 10 positions matching TRBD2. Germline V lookup: CDR1 MNHEY, CDR2 SMNVEV (reference sequence). Unmatched junction bases numbered 7, after V lost 7 bases and J lost 1 base. The CDR3 consists of 15 residues. The CDR3 reads CASTSASGGSYEQYF. The CDR3 DNA reads TGTGCCAGCACCTCGGCTAGCGGGGGTTCCTACGAGCAGTACTTC.

This chain connects TRBV18 to TRBJ1-5; no firm D call. The V end was cut by 3 bases, the J end by 5 bases, with 5 bases between. Germline lookup yields CDR1 KGHSH and CDR2 LQKENI. This CDR3 is 12 amino acids long. The CDR3 region is CASSPADQPQHF. CDR3 DNA: TGTGCCAGCTCACCGGCAGATCAGCCCCAGCATTTT.

The J gene is TRBJ2-7, the V gene TRBV9, with D unresolved. CDR1 is SGDLS and CDR2 is YYNGEE in the germline V gene. Trimming took 4 bases from V and 5 from J, leaving 16 bases between them. The CDR3 is made up of 14 amino acids. Here the CDR3 DNA reads TGTGCCAGCAGCCCCCAACTTGTAATCCACGAGCAGTACTTC. Translated: CASSPQLVIHEQYF. Full variable domain (missing parts from reference TRBV9 and TRBJ2-7): DSGVTQTPKHLITATGQRVTLRCSPRSGDLSVYWYQQSLDQGLQFLIQYYNGEERAKGNILERFSAQQFPDLHSELNLSSLELGDSALYFCASSPQLVIHEQYFGPGTRLTVT.

The V and J genes are TRBV2 and TRBJ2-2; 7 nucleotides align to TRBD2. The CDR3 extends over 13 amino acids. CDR1 and CDR2 (germline): SNHLY, FYNNEI. The V segment lost 4 bases and the J segment 6 bases; nucleotides outside the gene matches: 2. CDR3 protein: CASSVRESGELFF. CDR3 DNA: TGTGCCAGCAGTGTGCGGGAGTCCGGGGAGCTGTTTTTT.

This clone was recorded only once. The gene calls are TRBV28 and TRBJ2-5, with 7 bases aligning to TRBD2. Germline CDR1 and CDR2: MDHEN and SYDVKM. The CDR3 extends over 14 amino acids. Trimming took 4 bases from V and 6 from J; bases not matched to a gene: 8. The CDR3 is CASSSWGGLKTQYF. The CDR3 DNA follows: TGTGCCAGCAGTTCCTGGGGGGGTTTAAAGACCCAGTACTTC.

V usage is TRBV11-2 and J usage is TRBJ1-1; 9 bases match TRBD1. Germline loops: CDR1 SGHAT, CDR2 FQNNGV. The length of the CDR3 is 14 residues. Unmatched junction bases numbered 8, after V lost 5 bases and J lost 7 bases. CDR3 sequence (DNA): TGTGCCAGCAGCCACGAAGGGACAGGGAGTGAAGCTTTCTTT. Translating it yields CASSHEGTGSEAFF.

The V call is TRBV2, the J call TRBJ1-1; D is perhaps TRBD1 (6 bases). V was trimmed by 4 bases and J by 5 bases, leaving 11 bases between them. The CDR3 has 13 amino acids. CDR1 and CDR2 from the germline V gene are SNHLY and FYNNEI. CDR3: CASSVQGRTEAFF. CDR3 nucleotide sequence: TGTGCCAGCAGTGTTCAGGGGAGAACTGAAGCTTTCTTT. Full variable domain (missing parts from reference TRBV2 and TRBJ1-1): EPEVTQTPSHQVTQMGQEVILRCVPISNHLYFYWYRQILGQKVEFLVSFYNNEISEKSEIFDDQFSVERPDGSNFTLKIRSTKLEDSAMYFCASSVQGRTEAFFGQGTRLTVV.

The V and J genes are TRBV5-1 and TRBJ2-1; D may be TRBD2 (6 bases). Germline V gene lookup returns CDR1 SGHRS and CDR2 YFSETQ. The CDR3 has 13 residues. Trimming took off 1 base at V and 10 bases at J, with 12 bases between the two ends. CDR3 in amino acids: CASSLTGVAEQFF. CDR3 nucleotide sequence: TGCGCCAGCAGCTTGACGGGGGTGGCCGAGCAGTTCTTC.

The chain recombines TRBV5-3 with TRBJ1-2; 8 bases match TRBD1. TRBV5-3 is noted as an ORF with a role that remains uncertain. This CDR3 has 18 amino acids. Losses at the gene ends were 0 bases for V and 2 bases for J; bases not matched to a gene: 12. CDR3: CARSLAGQGCPPNYGYTF. DNA for the CDR3: TGTGCCAGAAGCTTGGCCGGACAGGGTTGCCCCCCAAACTATGGCTACACCTTC.

V usage is TRBV2 and J usage is TRBJ1-2; D might be TRBD1 (6 bases). CDR1 is SNHLY, CDR2 FYNNEI, per germline. The CDR3 covers 14 residues. V was shortened by 9 bases and J by 4 bases, with 18 bases between the two germline ends. The CDR3 here is CASTRAGVAYGYTF. CDR3 nucleotide sequence: TGTGCCAGTACCCGGGCAGGGGTGGCCTATGGCTACACCTTC. Combining the CDR3 with reference TRBV2 and TRBJ1-2 gives the whole variable domain EPEVTQTPSHQVTQMGQEVILRCVPISNHLYFYWYRQILGQKVEFLVSFYNNEISEKSEIFDDQFSVERPDGSNFTLKIRSTKLEDSAMYFCASTRAGVAYGYTFGSGTRLTVV.

The genes are TRBV14 and TRBJ2-7; TRBD2 matches 7 bases. V shed 6 bases and J 2 bases; nucleotides not matched to a gene: 4. The CDR3 totals 13 residues. In germline, CDR1 is SGHDN, CDR2 FVKESK. CDR3: CASSPGLAYEQYF. CDR3 nucleotide sequence: TGTGCCAGCAGTCCTGGACTAGCCTACGAGCAGTACTTC.

This clone was counted between two and nine times. The chain has TRBV5-1 and TRBJ2-1; no definite D call. Deletions cut 0 bases from V and 8 bases from J, with 12 bases between. Germline V CDR1 and CDR2: SGHRS, YFSETQ. This CDR3 spans 14 amino acids. The CDR3 nucleotides are TGCGCCAGCAGCTTGGCGGAGACTTACGATGAGCAGTTCTTC. Translated, it gives CASSLAETYDEQFF.

The rearrangement joins TRBV7-9 to TRBJ1-5, with D unclear. The V end lost 1 base, the J end lost 2 bases, and 9 bases lay between the germline ends. Germline CDR1 and CDR2: SEHNR and FQNEAQ (reference sequence). This CDR3 comprises 15 residues. The CDR3 DNA is TGTGCCAGCAGCTTAGGAGAGGTTGGCAATCAGCCCCAGCATTTT. It translates to CASSLGEVGNQPQHF. The variable domain in full, with the rest retrieved from reference TRBV7-9 and TRBJ1-5, is DTGVSQNPRHKITKRGQNVTFRCDPISEHNRLYWYRQTLGQGPEFLTYFQNEAQLEKSRLLSDRFSAERPKGSFSTLEIQRTEQGDSAMYLCASSLGEVGNQPQHFGDGTRLSIL.

CDR3 residues: CASSQDPGETQYF. The DNA for the CDR3 is TGCGCCAGCAGCCAAGATCCGGGAGAGACCCAGTACTTC. The chain couples TRBV4-3 to TRBJ2-5; D is undetermined. Per the germline V gene, CDR1 is LGHNA and CDR2 is YSLEER. The V gene lost 0 bases and the J gene lost 4 bases, with 6 bases spanning the gap. This CDR3 contains 13 residues.

This clone was seen once. The gene calls are TRBV29-1 and TRBJ2-1; 11 nucleotides line up with TRBD2. The CDR3 consists of 14 residues. CDR1 and CDR2 from the germline V gene are SQVTM and ANQGSEA. V lost 6 bases and J lost 9; bases outside the gene matches: 10. The CDR3 sequence: CSVTFSGRAAEQFF. The CDR3 nucleotides are TGCAGCGTCACCTTTAGCGGGAGGGCCGCTGAGCAGTTCTTC.

This sequence joins TRBV5-8 and TRBJ1-3; D remains unclear. Between the trimmed V and J ends, which lost 8 bases and 0 bases, there was a span of 9 bases. CDR3 length: 13 residues. CDR1 and CDR2 (germline): SGHTS, YDEGEE. CDR3 DNA: TGTGCCAGTTCGGAGGGCTCTGGAAACACCATATATTTT. This translates into CASSEGSGNTIYF. The entire variable domain, with the rest obtained from reference TRBV5-8 and TRBJ1-3, is as follows: EAGVTQSPTHLIKTRGQQATLRCSPISGHTSVYWYQQALGLGLQFLLWYDEGEERNRGNFPPRFSGRQFPNYSSELNVNALELEDSALYLCASSEGSGNTIYFGEGSWLTVV.

The V gene is TRBV4-3, the J gene TRBJ2-7; a weak D match, TRBD2 (5 bases). The V gene lost 0 bases and the J gene lost 2 bases, with 8 bases spanning the gap. CDR1 LGHNA and CDR2 YSLEER come from the germline V gene. CDR3 length: 14 residues. CDR3 sequence: CASSQESGAYEQYF. Written as DNA, the CDR3 is TGCGCCAGCAGCCAAGAATCCGGGGCCTACGAGCAGTACTTC.

V gene TRBV19 combines with J gene TRBJ2-7, with TRBD2 identical over 8 bases. There are 15 residues in the CDR3. V lost 3 bases and J lost 3; bases outside the gene matches: 7. Germline V gene lookup returns CDR1 LNHDA and CDR2 SQIVND (reference sequence). CDR3 nucleotides: TGTGCCAGTAGTATCGGCGGGGGGCCAGGCTACGAGCAGTACTTC. Protein: CASSIGGGPGYEQYF.

This clone was detected a few times. The chain combines TRBV21-1 with TRBJ2-7; no check of the table's D call, TRBD2, against the DNA was made. TRBV21-1 counts as a pseudogene. CDR3 length: 17 residues. Written as DNA, the CDR3 is TGTGCCAGCAGCAAATTATGTACCAAGGCCGGGAGTTACGAGCAGTACTTC. Protein sequence: CASSKLCTKAGSYEQYF.

This chain uses TRBV28 with TRBJ1-1; 7 bases map to TRBD1. V shed 5 bases and J 4 bases; nucleotides not matched to a gene: 10. CDR3 length: 15 amino acids. CDR1 and CDR2 from the germline V gene are MDHEN and SYDVKM. The CDR3 reads CASSPPETGSTEAFF. In nucleotides, the CDR3 is TGTGCCAGCAGTCCCCCCGAGACAGGGTCCACTGAAGCTTTCTTT.

In the case of this clone: This same CDR3 is encoded by further DNA sequences in the sample. The CDR3 sequence: CASSPDRGYGYTF. As DNA, the CDR3 is TGTGCCAGCTCACCTGACAGGGGATATGGCTACACCTTC. This chain uses TRBV18 with TRBJ1-2, with 8 bases identical to TRBD1. In germline, CDR1 is KGHSH, CDR2 LQKENI. V lost 3 bases to trimming and J lost 5 bases; unmatched junction nucleotides: 2. The CDR3 contains 13 residues.

V and J are TRBV7-2 and TRBJ2-1; D might be TRBD2 (5 bases). From germline, CDR1 is SGHTA and CDR2 FQGNSA. The CDR3 consists of 12 residues. The germline V and J ends were trimmed by 5 bases and 10 bases, with 12 bases remaining between them. The chain's CDR3 is CASSPRTQEQFF. In DNA, the CDR3 is TGTGCCAGCAGCCCGCGGACTCAAGAGCAGTTCTTC. Variable domain in full (rest from reference TRBV7-2 and TRBJ2-1): GAGVSQSPSNKVTEKGKDVELRCDPISGHTALYWYRQSLGQGLEFLIYFQGNSAPDKSGLPSDRFSAERTGGSVSTLTIQRTQQEDSAVYLCASSPRTQEQFFGPGTRLTVL.

The chain is built from TRBV5-4 and TRBJ2-5, with 7 bases identical to TRBD2. The length of the CDR3 is 13 residues. Germline V gene sequence: CDR1 SGHNT, CDR2 YYREEE (reference sequence). Trimming took 2 bases from V and 3 from J; bases not matched to a gene: 1. The CDR3 nucleotides are TGTGCCAGCAGCTTCCGGGGGGAAGAGACCCAGTACTTC. It encodes CASSFRGEETQYF.